This T cell receptor beta chain emerged from a study of control samples from healthy donors and cancer patients. TCRdb keeps only in-frame clones here, not all; method: immunoSEQ multiplex PCR. Among more than 20,000 clones listed, just over 90% were seen once. The V end lost 0 bases, the J end lost 3 bases, and 8 bases lay between the germline ends. There are 14 residues in the CDR3. Germline V lookup: CDR1 SGHRS, CDR2 YFSETQ. V and J are TRBV5-1 and TRBJ2-3; D is uncertain. The specimen sequenced was PBMCs. This receptor was taken from a man aged 45-65 years with lung cancer. CDR3 bases: TGCGCCAGCAGCTTGGGATGGACGACAGATACGCAGTATTTT. Translating gives CASSLGWTTDTQYF.